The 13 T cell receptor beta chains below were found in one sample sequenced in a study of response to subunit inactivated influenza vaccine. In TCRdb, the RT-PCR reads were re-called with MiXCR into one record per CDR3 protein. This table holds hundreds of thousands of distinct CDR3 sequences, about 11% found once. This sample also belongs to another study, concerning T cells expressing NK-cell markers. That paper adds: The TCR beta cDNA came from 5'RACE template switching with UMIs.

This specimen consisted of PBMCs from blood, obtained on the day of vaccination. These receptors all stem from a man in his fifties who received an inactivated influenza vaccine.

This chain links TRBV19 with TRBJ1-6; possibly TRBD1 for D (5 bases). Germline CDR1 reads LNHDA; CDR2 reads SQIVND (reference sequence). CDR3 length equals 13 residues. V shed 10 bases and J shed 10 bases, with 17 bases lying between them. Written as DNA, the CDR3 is TGTGCCACCCGGGACGCCGTTGACTCACCCCTCCACTTT. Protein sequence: CATRDAVDSPLHF.

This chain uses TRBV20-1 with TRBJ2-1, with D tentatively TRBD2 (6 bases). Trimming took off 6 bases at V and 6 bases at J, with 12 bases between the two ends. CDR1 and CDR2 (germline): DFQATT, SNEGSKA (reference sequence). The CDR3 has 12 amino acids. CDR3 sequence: CSAEGLPNEQFF. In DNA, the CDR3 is TGCAGTGCAGAGGGACTTCCCAATGAGCAGTTCTTC.

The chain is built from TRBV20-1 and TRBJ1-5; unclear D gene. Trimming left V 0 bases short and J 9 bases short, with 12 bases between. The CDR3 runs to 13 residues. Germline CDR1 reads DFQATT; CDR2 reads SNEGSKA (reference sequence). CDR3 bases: TGCAGTGCTAGAGAAACGGGCCTGGGGCCCCAGCATTTT. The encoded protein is CSARETGLGPQHF.

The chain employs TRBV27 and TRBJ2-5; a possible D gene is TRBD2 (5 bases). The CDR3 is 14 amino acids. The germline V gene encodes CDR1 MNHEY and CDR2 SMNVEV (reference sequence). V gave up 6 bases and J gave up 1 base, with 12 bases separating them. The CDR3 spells CASRLKRSQETQYF. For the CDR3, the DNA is TGTGCCAGCAGACTGAAGCGGTCCCAAGAGACCCAGTACTTC.

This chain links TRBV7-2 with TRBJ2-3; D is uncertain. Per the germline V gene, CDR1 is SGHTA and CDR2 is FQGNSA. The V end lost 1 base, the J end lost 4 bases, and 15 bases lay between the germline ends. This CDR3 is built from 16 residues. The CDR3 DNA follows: TGTGCCAGCAGCTTAGTCCGCGGCTACTTTGCAGATACGCAGTATTTT. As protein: CASSLVRGYFADTQYF.

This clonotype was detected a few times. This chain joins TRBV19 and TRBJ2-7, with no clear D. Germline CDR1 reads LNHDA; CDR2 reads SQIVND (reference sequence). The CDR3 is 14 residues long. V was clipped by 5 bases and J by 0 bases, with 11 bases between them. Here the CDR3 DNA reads TGTGCCAGTAGTCAAGACTCTTACTCCTACGAGCAGTACTTC. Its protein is CASSQDSYSYEQYF.

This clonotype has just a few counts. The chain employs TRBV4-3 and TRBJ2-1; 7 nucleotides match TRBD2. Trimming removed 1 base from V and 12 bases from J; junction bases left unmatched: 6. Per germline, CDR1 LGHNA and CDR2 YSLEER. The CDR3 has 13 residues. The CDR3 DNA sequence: TGCGCCAGCAGCCAAGGGGGCCGGGAGGTGCAGTTCTTC. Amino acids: CASSQGGREVQFF.

CDR3 DNA sequence: TGTGCCAGCACGGCAGGACTTTCTTCAGATACGCAGTATTTT. Translating it yields CASTAGLSSDTQYF. This chain uses TRBV2 with TRBJ2-3, with D maybe TRBD2 (5 bases). V lost 7 bases, J lost 4 bases, and 15 bases lay in between. Per germline, CDR1 SNHLY and CDR2 FYNNEI. The CDR3 sequence is 14 residues long.

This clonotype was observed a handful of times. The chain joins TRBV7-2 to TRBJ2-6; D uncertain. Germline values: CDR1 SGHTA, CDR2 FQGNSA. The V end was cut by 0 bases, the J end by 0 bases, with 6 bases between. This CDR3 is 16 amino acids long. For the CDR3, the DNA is TGTGCCAGCAGCTTAGCACTCCTCTCTGGGGCCAACGTCCTGACTTTC. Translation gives CASSLALLSGANVLTF.

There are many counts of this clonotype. CDR3 residues: CATSREITSGSTGELFF. CDR3 DNA sequence: TGTGCCACCAGCAGAGAAATTACTAGCGGGTCCACCGGGGAGCTGTTTTTT. The rearrangement links TRBV15 to TRBJ2-2, with 9 bases matching TRBD2. CDR1 and CDR2 (germline): LNHNV, YYDKDF (reference sequence). V gave up 0 bases and J gave up 4 bases; unmatched junction bases: 6. There are 17 residues in the CDR3.

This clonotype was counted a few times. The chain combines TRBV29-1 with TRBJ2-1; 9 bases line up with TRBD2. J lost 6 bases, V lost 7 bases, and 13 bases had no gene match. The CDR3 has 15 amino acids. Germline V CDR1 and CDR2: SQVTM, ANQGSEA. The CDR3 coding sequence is TGCAGCGCCCTGAGGGCGGGAGGGCCCGTCAATGAGCAGTTCTTC. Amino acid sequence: CSALRAGGPVNEQFF.

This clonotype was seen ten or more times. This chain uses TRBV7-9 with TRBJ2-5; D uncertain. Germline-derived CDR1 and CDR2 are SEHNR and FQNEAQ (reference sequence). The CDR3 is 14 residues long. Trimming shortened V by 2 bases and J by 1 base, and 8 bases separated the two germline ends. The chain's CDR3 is CASSLFGPQETQYF. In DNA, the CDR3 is TGTGCCAGCAGCTTATTCGGCCCCCAAGAGACCCAGTACTTC.

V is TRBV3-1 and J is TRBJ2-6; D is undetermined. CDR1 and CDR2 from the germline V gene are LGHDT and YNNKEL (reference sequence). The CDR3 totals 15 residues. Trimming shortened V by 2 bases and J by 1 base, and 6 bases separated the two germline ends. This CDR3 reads CASSQFESGANVLTF. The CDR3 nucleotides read TGTGCCAGCAGCCAATTTGAATCTGGGGCCAACGTCCTGACTTTC. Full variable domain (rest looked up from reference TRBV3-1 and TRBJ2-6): DTAVSQTPKYLVTQMGNDKSIKCEQNLGHDTMYWYKQDSKKFLKIMFSYNNKELIINETVPNRFSPKSPDKAHLNLHINSLELGDSAVYFCASSQFESGANVLTFGAGSRLTVL.